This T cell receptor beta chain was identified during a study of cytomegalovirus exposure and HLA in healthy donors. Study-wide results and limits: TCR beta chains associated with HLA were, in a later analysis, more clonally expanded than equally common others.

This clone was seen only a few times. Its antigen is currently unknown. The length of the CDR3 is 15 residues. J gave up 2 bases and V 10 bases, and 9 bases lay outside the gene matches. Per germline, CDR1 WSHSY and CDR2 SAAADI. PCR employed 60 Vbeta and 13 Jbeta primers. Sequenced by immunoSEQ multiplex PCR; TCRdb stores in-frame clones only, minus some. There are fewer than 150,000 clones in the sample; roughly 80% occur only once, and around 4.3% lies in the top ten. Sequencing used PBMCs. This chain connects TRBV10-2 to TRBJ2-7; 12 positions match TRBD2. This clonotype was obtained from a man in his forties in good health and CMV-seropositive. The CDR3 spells CATGLAGGNPYEQYF. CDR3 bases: TGCGCCACGGGGCTAGCGGGAGGGAATCCCTACGAGCAGTACTTC.